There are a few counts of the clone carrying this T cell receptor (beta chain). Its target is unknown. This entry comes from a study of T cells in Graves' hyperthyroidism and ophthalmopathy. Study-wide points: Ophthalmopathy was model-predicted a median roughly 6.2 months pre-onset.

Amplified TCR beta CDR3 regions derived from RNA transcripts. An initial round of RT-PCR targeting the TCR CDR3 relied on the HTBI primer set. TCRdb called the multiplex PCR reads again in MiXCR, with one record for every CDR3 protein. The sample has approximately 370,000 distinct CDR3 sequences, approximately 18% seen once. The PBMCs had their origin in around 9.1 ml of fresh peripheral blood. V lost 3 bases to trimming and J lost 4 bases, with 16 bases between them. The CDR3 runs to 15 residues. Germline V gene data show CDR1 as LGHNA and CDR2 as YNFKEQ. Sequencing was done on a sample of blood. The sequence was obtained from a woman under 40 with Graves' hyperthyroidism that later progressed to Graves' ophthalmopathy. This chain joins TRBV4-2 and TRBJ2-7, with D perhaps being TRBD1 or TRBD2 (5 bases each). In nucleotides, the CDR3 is TGTGCCAGCAGCCATGATATTGGGGGTTTGTACGAGCAGTACTTC. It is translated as CASSHDIGGLYEQYF.